Sequencing of this TCR beta chain was carried out in a study of T-cell reconstitution after alpha-beta-depleted transplantation in children. The TCRbeta library incorporated unique molecular identifiers. In TCRdb, the PCR reads were re-called with MiXCR into one record per CDR3 protein. The sample has around 500,000 distinct CDR3 sequences, roughly an eighth seen once. This clonotype was detected a few times. The CDR3 is made up of 16 amino acids. The germline V and J ends were trimmed by 4 bases and 7 bases, with 19 bases remaining between them. Per the germline V gene, CDR1 is LGHDT and CDR2 is YNNKEL (reference sequence).

V and J are TRBV3-1 and TRBJ2-2; D remains unclear. The sample was PBMCs from the stem cell graft donor, taken from the stem cell graft. This clonotype originated in a human donor who donated a stem cell graft to a child with combined immunodeficiency. The DNA of the CDR3 is TGTGCCAGCAGCCTACGACCGTACTCCGTGGGCGGGGAGCTGTTTTTT. Its translation is CASSLRPYSVGGELFF. Supplemented by reference TRBV3-1 and TRBJ2-2, the full variable domain reads DTAVSQTPKYLVTQMGNDKSIKCEQNLGHDTMYWYKQDSKKFLKIMFSYNNKELIINETVPNRFSPKSPDKAHLNLHINSLELGDSAVYFCASSLRPYSVGGELFFGEGSRLTVL.